This T cell receptor (beta chain) was sequenced during a study of EBV T-cell therapy then PD-1 blockade in nasopharyngeal carcinoma (dated by TCRdb to about 2021). The Qiagen DNeasy Kit was used to extract genomic DNA from the sorted cells. TCR beta chain deep sequencing was performed on the immunoSEQ platform. The authors' pipeline ran thus. The immunoSEQ Analyzer software was used to analyze the repertoire data. What TCRdb holds here is the immuneACCESS table cut down to in-frame rearrangements. Part of the clones is not present; checked against another copy, under half of the missing clones reflect an unresolved V gene, and the others are unexplained. That table supplies the V and J calls and clone size; D and trimming were determined from the DNA. The sample yields roughly 17,000 clones; 65% to 85% were counted once. Just under 30% of the sample is taken by the ten largest. Remarks on this clone: It lacks a known antigen. One base away there is no much larger clone; base qualities are not given.

Explained via the paper, the treatment or condition label denotes: AdE1-LMPpoly-expanded autologous EBV-specific T-cell therapy followed by anti-PD-1 nivolumab. V is trimmed back by 4 bases and J by 6 bases, and the junction contains 4 bases that no gene match accounts for. Spanning cysteine to phenylalanine, the CDR3 consists of 13 amino acids. Left in the record is the CDR3 DNA by itself, 39 bases read in frame from the first base. CDR1 and CDR2 are read off the germline V gene (reference sequence) as SEHNR and FQNEAQ. This TCR was recovered from a man aged 35 to 55 with nasopharyngeal carcinoma. The chain couples TRBV7-9 to TRBJ1-2; 8 bases in between match TRBD1. The sample in question was CD8+ T cells from blood, obtained at day 0 from a patient whose treatment included autologous EBV-specific T cells and nivolumab. CDR3 loop: CASSWTQGDGYTF. The nucleotide sequence reads TGTGCCAGCAGCTGGACACAGGGGGATGGCTACACCTTC.